A selection of T cell receptor beta chains follows, all from one sample in a study of cytomegalovirus exposure and HLA in healthy donors. Only in-frame clones appear in the TCRdb table, and some are missing; sequencing was by immunoSEQ multiplex PCR. The sample consists of some 130,000 clones, about two thirds of them appearing once. The specimen was PBMCs. These receptors originate from a woman aged 40 to 55 in good health and CMV-seronegative. CDR3s include the opening cysteine and the closing phenylalanine or tryptophan. A D gene is named only where the DNA matches it firmly. Size is stated for part of the rows, as once, few or many counts, or as a class when the clone is expanded.

TRBJ2-2,-,TRBD2,TRBV5-4,16,CASSRRDGRSTGELFF,TGTGCCAGCAGCCGCCGGGACGGGAGGTCCACCGGGGAGCTGTTTTTT
TRBJ2-2,-,-,TRBV30,13,CAWSERRTGELFF,TGTGCCTGGAGTGAGCGTCGCACCGGGGAGCTGTTTTTT
TRBJ1-1,few,TRBD1,TRBV2,15,CASTRDSYMNTEAFF,TGTGCCAGCACGAGGGACAGCTACATGAACACTGAAGCTTTCTTT
TRBJ2-7,-,TRBD2,TRBV27,15,CASSTGTSGAYEQYF,TGTGCCAGCAGTACCGGGACTAGCGGGGCCTACGAGCAGTACTTC
TRBJ2-3,few,TRBD2,TRBV5-8,16,CASSVILAGGTDTQYF,TGTGCCAGCAGCGTCATTCTAGCGGGGGGCACAGATACGCAGTATTTT
TRBJ1-5,-,-,TRBV2,15,CASRIGGPGNQPQHF,TGTGCCAGCAGAATCGGGGGTCCAGGCAATCAGCCCCAGCATTTT
TRBJ2-2,-,TRBD1,TRBV7-3,12,CASGTGTGELFF,TGTGCCAGTGGGACAGGGACCGGGGAGCTGTTTTTT
TRBJ1-2,once,TRBD1,TRBV11-2,15,CASSQGTGRNYGYTF,TGTGCCAGCAGCCAAGGGACAGGGCGAAACTATGGCTACACCTTC
TRBJ2-7,-,TRBD2,TRBV5-1,18,CASSLVEVSTSGSYEQYF,TGCGCCAGCAGCTTGGTGGAGGTTTCGACTAGCGGCTCCTACGAGCAGTACTTC
TRBJ1-2,-,-,TRBV18,15,CASSSPRGHNYGYTF,TGTGCCAGCTCATCTCCCCGAGGACATAACTATGGCTACACCTTC
TRBJ2-7,-,-,TRBV5-3,16,CARSLAWAGRSYEQYF,TGTGCCAGAAGCTTGGCGTGGGCCGGCCGTTCCTACGAGCAGTACTTC
TRBJ1-1,-,-,TRBV7-7,13,CASSREEGTEAFF,TGTGCCAGCAGCCGGGAAGAGGGAACTGAAGCTTTCTTT
TRBJ2-3,-,TRBD2,TRBV2,17,CASRVSGGPYSTDTQYF,TGTGCCAGCAGGGTTAGCGGGGGCCCCTATAGCACAGATACGCAGTATTTT
TRBJ2-2,-,TRBD2,TRBV10-3,17,CAISSPSTSGATGELFF,TGTGCCATCAGCTCACCGTCGACTAGCGGGGCGACCGGGGAGCTGTTTTTT
TRBJ2-3,-,TRBD2,TRBV2,15,CASTLGLAGTDTQYF,TGTGCCAGCACCTTGGGGCTAGCGGGCACAGATACGCAGTATTTT
TRBJ1-6,-,-,TRBV5-1,13,CASSLGDYSPLHF,TGCGCCAGCAGCTTGGGGGACTATTCACCCCTCCACTTT
TRBJ1-3,once,-,TRBV7-9,15,CASSLGANSGNTIYF,TGTGCCAGCAGCTTAGGGGCGAACTCTGGAAACACCATATATTTT
TRBJ1-5,-,-,TRBV11-2,12,CASSSTGRAQHF,TGTGCCAGCAGCTCTACAGGGAGGGCCCAGCATTTT
TRBJ1-6,-,TRBD1,TRBV15,15,CATSRTGTGNSPLHF,TGTGCCACCAGCAGAACCGGGACAGGGAATTCACCCCTCCACTTT